A single sample gave rise to the 29 T cell receptor beta chains below, sequenced in a study of metastatic and nonmetastatic thyroid tumors (TCRdb year 2020). No treatment had been received by any patient before thyroid surgery. To prepare the library, PCR was applied. Sequencing was carried out with an Illumina HiSeq 4000. TCRdb ran its own pipeline on the public reads, namely fastp trimming at Q25 and MiXCR clone calling, and kept in-frame beta chains. Within this sample are around 20,000 clones, with over 10% of them counted one time only. Approximately 25% of the sample comes from the top ten. Sequenced material: blood. Receptors were obtained from a female donor with papillary thyroid cancer or a benign thyroid nodule (not recorded which). Some clones in this sample may be carry-over from other donors' samples.

A word on this clone: Relative to the germline gene, one junction end is altered; a read error may explain this. The chain links TRBV20-1 to TRBJ2-7, with no clear D. The CDR3 runs to 14 residues. Germline CDR1 and CDR2: DFQATT and SNEGSKA (reference sequence). The CDR3 protein is CSAMSLGQSYEQYF. Written as DNA, the CDR3 is TGCAGTGCCATGAGCTTAGGGCAATCCTACGAGCAATACTTC.

This clone was seen at least ten times. V is TRBV6-1 and J is TRBJ2-3; 10 nucleotides agree with TRBD2. The V segment lost 5 bases and the J segment 6 bases; nucleotides outside the gene matches: 5. Germline CDR1 is MNHNS and CDR2 is SASEGT. CDR3 length: 14 residues. The CDR3 DNA sequence: TGTGCCAGCAGTCCTTGGACTAGCGGTGATACGCAGTATTTT. Translation: CASSPWTSGDTQYF.

The table lists this clone with many counts. This chain uses TRBV28 with TRBJ2-5; the D is unclear. The V and J ends lost 3 bases and 4 bases respectively, with 9 bases between them. Germline values: CDR1 MDHEN, CDR2 SYDVKM. The CDR3 is 13 amino acids. The CDR3 DNA reads TGTGCCAGCAGTTTGGGAAGGGTAGAGACCCAGTACTTC. It specifies CASSLGRVETQYF.

This clone occurred many times. The V gene is TRBV20-1, the J gene TRBJ1-4, with no clear D. Trimming left V 8 bases short and J 8 bases short, with 12 bases between. The length of the CDR3 is 11 residues. Germline V gene lookup returns CDR1 DFQATT and CDR2 SNEGSKA (reference sequence). For the CDR3, the DNA is TGCAGTCCAGACATATGGGAAAAACTGTTTTTT. This codes for CSPDIWEKLFF.

This clone was observed a few times. Because the CDR3 is missing its conserved closing phenylalanine or tryptophan, this is likely a read error. The rearrangement links TRBV6-1 to TRBJ2-7, with D possibly being TRBD1 or TRBD2 (5 bases each). Germline lookup yields CDR1 MNHNS and CDR2 SASEGT. Trimming shortened V by 6 bases and J by 6 bases, and 12 bases separated the two germline ends. This CDR3 region has 12 residues. CDR3: CASSHWDGEQYL. DNA for the CDR3: TGTGCCAGCAGCCACTGGGACGGCGAGCAGTACTTA.

This clone is termed medium-sized (0.01 to 0.1%). The J gene is TRBJ1-3, the V gene TRBV27; no clear D gene. V was cut by 4 bases and J by 4 bases, with 14 bases left in between. The CDR3 runs to 15 residues. Germline V gene data show CDR1 as MNHEY and CDR2 as SMNVEV (reference sequence). The CDR3 DNA reads TGTGCCAGCAGTTCCCGGGGAGGGTACGGAAACACCATATATTTT. Amino acid sequence: CASSSRGGYGNTIYF.

This clone has a handful of counts. The rearrangement uses TRBV2 and TRBJ2-5, with TRBD1 matching over 7 bases. The CDR3 loop spans 14 amino acids. The germline CDR1 and CDR2 sequences are SNHLY and FYNNEI. V was clipped by 2 bases and J by 5 bases; unmatched bases: 5. CDR3 sequence reads: CASSELGGWETQYF. Written as DNA, the CDR3 is TGTGCCAGCAGTGAACTAGGGGGCTGGGAGACCCAGTACTTC.

This clone was detected once. At one boundary the junction diverges from the germline segment, which might be a read error. The chain is built from TRBV20-1 and TRBJ1-2; no clear D. The CDR3 spans 14 residues. The germline gives CDR1 DFQATT, CDR2 SNEGSKA (reference sequence). The CDR3 loop is CSPSSPDTNYGYTF. In DNA form, the CDR3 reads TGCAGTCCTAGTTCCCCTGACACGAACTATGGCTATACCTTC.

This clone was recorded many times. V usage is TRBV28 and J usage is TRBJ2-2, with 10 bases matching TRBD2. The CDR3 spans 15 residues. CDR1 and CDR2 (germline): MDHEN, SYDVKM. With V trimmed by 6 bases and J by 6 bases, 7 bases remained unmatched. CDR3 sequence (DNA): TGTGCCAGCAGCGAAGCGGGAGGGGTGGCCGGGGAGCTGTTTTTT. The encoded protein is CASSEAGGVAGELFF.

This clone was seen at least ten times. The chain has TRBV10-3 and TRBJ1-2, with D perhaps matching TRBD1 (6 bases). CDR3 length: 15 residues. The germline CDR1 and CDR2 sequences are ENHRY and SYGVKD. Trimming shortened V by 4 bases and J by 4 bases, and 16 bases separated the two germline ends. The CDR3 DNA reads as TGTGCCATCAGTGGGATCCGGGGGCCTTCCTATGGCTACACCTTC. Amino acids: CAISGIRGPSYGYTF.

This clone was detected many times. V and J are TRBV20-1 and TRBJ1-5, with 9 bases fitting TRBD1. There are 14 residues in the CDR3. With 6 bases clipped from V and 3 bases from J, the junction kept 6 bases outside the gene matches. Germline V gene lookup returns CDR1 DFQATT and CDR2 SNEGSKA (reference sequence). CDR3: CSAARDRVNQPQHF. In DNA form, the CDR3 reads TGCAGTGCCGCTAGGGACAGGGTCAATCAGCCCCAGCATTTT.

Relative to its sample, this clone is medium-sized. V and J are TRBV19 and TRBJ1-2; 7 nucleotides agree with TRBD1. The germline V gene encodes CDR1 LNHDA and CDR2 SQIVND (reference sequence). CDR3 length equals 13 residues. Losses at the gene ends were 6 bases for V and 8 bases for J; bases not matched to a gene: 9. The CDR3 loop reads CASSRTGDGGYTF. DNA for the CDR3: TGTGCCAGTAGCCGAACAGGGGACGGAGGCTACACCTTC.

This clone is categorized as medium-sized. This chain uses TRBV15 with TRBJ2-7, with TRBD1 identical over 9 bases. The CDR3 is 15 amino acids. The germline gives CDR1 LNHNV, CDR2 YYDKDF (reference sequence). Trimming took 1 base from V and 3 from J; bases not matched to a gene: 4. The CDR3 DNA sequence: TGTGCCACCAGCAGAGCGGGGACAGGGAACTACGAGCAGTACTTC. Translating gives CATSRAGTGNYEQYF.

This clone came up many times. J is TRBJ2-2 and V is TRBV7-3, with unresolved D. The CDR3 is made up of 13 amino acids. V lost 4 bases, J lost 1 base, and 4 bases lay in between. Looked up from germline, CDR1 is SGHTA and CDR2 is FQGTGA. CDR3 loop: CASSSRNTGELFF. DNA for the CDR3: TGTGCCAGCAGCTCAAGGAACACCGGGGAGCTGTTTTTT.

This clone was counted ten times or more. A read error is possible here, since a much larger clone lies one base away. This sample also contains other DNA sequences that code for the same CDR3. The chain employs TRBV5-1 and TRBJ2-2; D perhaps matches TRBD2 (5 bases). CDR1 and CDR2 (germline): SGHRS, YFSETQ. The CDR3 runs to 15 residues. CDR3 region: CASSLEPPNTGELFF. The CDR3 bases are TGCGCCAGCAGCTTGGAACCGCCGAACACCGGGGAGCTGTTTTTC.

This clone occurred many times. This chain connects TRBV9 to TRBJ1-3; D might be TRBD1 (5 bases). This CDR3 has 14 residues. Per germline, CDR1 SGDLS and CDR2 YYNGEE. Trimming removed 2 bases from V and 3 bases from J, with 9 bases in between. CDR3 sequence (DNA): TGTGCCAGCAGCGTTGGGGGAGATGGAAACACCATATATTTT. Translation gives CASSVGGDGNTIYF.

A remark on this clone: One junction end disagrees with the germline gene, perhaps due to a read error. V gene TRBV28 combines with J gene TRBJ2-6; D unresolved. CDR3 length equals 15 residues. Germline V lookup: CDR1 MDHEN, CDR2 SYDVKM. CDR3 sequence: CTSSFPGSVANVLTF. The CDR3 coding sequence is TGTACCAGCAGTTTCCCAGGAAGTGTGGCCAACGTCCTGACTTTC.

This clone was seen at least ten times. The genes are TRBV2 and TRBJ2-5, with TRBD1 as a possible D gene (6 bases). V lost 2 bases and J 4 bases, leaving 20 bases between the germline ends. This CDR3 is built from 17 residues. Germline values: CDR1 SNHLY, CDR2 FYNNEI. CDR3 protein: CASSESPDRNPGETQYF. Here the CDR3 DNA reads TGTGCCAGCAGTGAATCGCCGGACAGAAACCCGGGAGAGACCCAGTACTTC.

This clone is deemed medium-sized (0.01 to 0.1%). The chain recombines TRBV6-1 with TRBJ1-3; D remains ambiguous. V was pared by 5 bases and J by 0 bases, with 8 bases between. This CDR3 comprises 14 residues. Germline V gene lookup returns CDR1 MNHNS and CDR2 SASEGT. CDR3 DNA sequence: TGTGCCAGCAGTTCCTTTGGCTCTGGAAACACCATATATTTT. This translates into CASSSFGSGNTIYF.

Many counts were recorded for this clone. This rearrangement joins TRBV30 to TRBJ2-3; D is undetermined. The V gene lost 3 bases and the J gene lost 4 bases, with 14 bases spanning the gap. Germline CDR1 and CDR2: GTSNPN and SVGIG (reference sequence). The CDR3 runs to 14 residues. CDR3 sequence: CAWRNKGTADTQYF. The DNA for the CDR3 is TGTGCCTGGAGAAATAAGGGAACGGCAGATACGCAGTATTTT.

Concerning this clone: A read error may produce the germline difference seen at one junction end. The chain has TRBV6-1 and TRBJ1-1; no definite D call. CDR3 size: 13 residues. Per the germline V gene, CDR1 is MNHNS and CDR2 is SASEGT. The DNA for the CDR3 is TGTGTCAGCAGTGAAGCTTGCAACACTGAAGCTTTCTTT. It translates to CVSSEACNTEAFF.

This clone was recorded many times. The CDR3 DNA is TGTGCCAGCAGCCAGCCACTCCAGGTTATCTCCTACAATGAGCAGTTCTTC. Amino acid sequence: CASSQPLQVISYNEQFF. The chain is built from TRBV4-2 and TRBJ2-1; D call uncertain. The ends were cut back, 3 bases at V and 0 bases at J, with 15 bases in the middle. Germline loops: CDR1 LGHNA, CDR2 YNFKEQ. The CDR3 length is 17 residues.

Judged by abundance, this clone is medium-sized (0.01 to 0.1%). The chain uses TRBV19 and TRBJ2-7, with no clear D. The CDR3 is made up of 11 amino acids. Trimming removed 1 base from V and 7 bases from J, with 5 bases in between. Germline CDR1 is LNHDA and CDR2 is SQIVND (reference sequence). CDR3 DNA sequence: TGTGCCAGTAGTATAGGTGCGGAGCAGTACTTC. Translation: CASSIGAEQYF. Full variable domain (remainder filled in from reference TRBV19 and TRBJ2-7): DGGITQSPKYLFRKEGQNVTLSCEQNLNHDAMYWYRQDPGQGLRLIYYSQIVNDFQKGDIAEGYSVSREKKESFPLTVTSAQKNPTAFYLCASSIGAEQYFGPGTRLTVT.

This clone was picked up many times. The conserved closing phenylalanine or tryptophan is absent in this CDR3, likely reflecting a read error. The rearrangement joins TRBV3-1 to TRBJ2-5; D possibly uses TRBD1 or TRBD2 (7 bases each). V dropped 5 bases and J dropped 6 bases, with 16 bases sitting between them. The CDR3 is made up of 14 amino acids. Per the germline V gene, CDR1 is LGHDT and CDR2 is YNNKEL (reference sequence). The CDR3 sequence is CASSSRGGGKTQYL. Here the CDR3 DNA reads TGTGCCAGCAGCTCCAGGGGGGGAGGGAAGACCCAGTACCTC.

This clone has at least ten counts. This sequence joins TRBV4-3 and TRBJ1-4; possible D gene TRBD1, 5 bases. The germline V and J ends were trimmed by 2 bases and 5 bases, with 12 bases remaining between them. Germline lookup yields CDR1 LGHNA and CDR2 YSLEER. The CDR3 consists of 15 residues. CDR3 amino acids: CASSQRDARNEKLFF. The DNA of the CDR3 is TGCGCCAGCAGCCAACGGGACGCCCGGAATGAAAAACTGTTTTTT.

This clone occurred many times. This sequence joins TRBV5-1 and TRBJ2-5, with D uncertain. With 0 bases removed from V and 3 bases from J, the gap between germline ends came to 0 bases. The V gene's germline CDR1 is SGHRS and CDR2 YFSETQ. The CDR3 totals 11 residues. The CDR3 region has the DNA TGCGCCAGCAGCTTGGAAGAGACCCAGTACTTC. Its protein is CASSLEETQYF. Full variable domain (rest looked up from reference TRBV5-1 and TRBJ2-5): KAGVTQTPRYLIKTRGQQVTLSCSPISGHRSVSWYQQTPGQGLQFLFEYFSETQRNKGNFPGRFSGRQFSNSRSEMNVSTLELGDSALYLCASSLEETQYFGPGTRLLVL.

This clone was found many times. J is TRBJ2-5 and V is TRBV11-2, with D perhaps TRBD1 or TRBD2 (6 bases each). The V and J ends lost 7 bases and 5 bases respectively, with 17 bases between them. The CDR3 loop spans 14 amino acids. Germline assignment: CDR1 SGHAT and CDR2 FQNNGV. The CDR3 sequence is CASTLVGGTETQYF. DNA of the CDR3: TGTGCCAGCACGCTGGTGGGGGGCACGGAGACCCAGTACTTC.

This rearrangement joins TRBV20-1 to TRBJ2-7; TRBD1 is a possible D gene (6 bases). Trimming stripped 0 bases from V and 4 bases from J, with 16 bases between. Germline CDR1 is DFQATT and CDR2 is SNEGSKA (reference sequence). CDR3 size: 15 residues. CDR3 loop: CSARDPGQKIYEQYF. CDR3 in DNA: TGCAGTGCTAGAGACCCGGGACAAAAAATATACGAGCAGTACTTC.

This clone was counted at least ten times. V is TRBV19 and J is TRBJ2-5; D is ambiguous. The CDR3 is 11 residues long. V lost 5 bases to trimming and J lost 3 bases, with 4 bases between them. CDR1 and CDR2 from the germline V gene are LNHDA and SQIVND (reference sequence). This chain's CDR3 is CASSWKETQYF. CDR3 DNA sequence: TGTGCCAGTAGTTGGAAAGAGACCCAGTACTTC.